The next 24 T cell receptor beta chains were all read from a single sample in a study of blood T cell repertoires in COVID-19 (TCRdb year 2020). The library was built by means of the immunoSEQ multiplex PCR assay. TCRdb took over this immuneACCESS table, retaining in-frame rearrangements with V and J assigned. Such tables are incomplete; in checked studies, under half of the missing clones stem from an unresolved V gene, and the remainder is unexplained. The sample table lists about 320,000 clones, around four fifths of them with a count of one. 1% to 1.5% of the sample comes from the top ten. Sequenced sample: peripheral blood. The receptors stem from a woman in her fifties or sixties with acute or convalescent COVID-19.

The rearrangement joins TRBV27 to TRBJ2-7; perhaps TRBD1 as D (5 bases). CDR1 is MNHEY, CDR2 SMNVEV, per germline (reference sequence). This CDR3 comprises 14 residues. The V end was cut by 3 bases, the J end by 1 base, with 10 bases between. DNA of the CDR3: TGTGCCAGCAGTTTTTACAGGACGTCCTACGAGCAGTACTTC. This encodes CASSFYRTSYEQYF.

On this clone: In the same sample, other DNA sequences code for this CDR3. The V gene is TRBV5-1, the J gene TRBJ1-1; maybe TRBD1 (6 bases). This CDR3 contains 14 residues. CDR1 SGHRS and CDR2 YFSETQ come from the germline V gene. The V end lost 1 base, the J end lost 1 base, and 8 bases lay between the germline ends. As DNA, the CDR3 is TGCGCCAGCAGCTTGACAGGGAAGAACACTGAAGCTTTCTTT. It is translated as CASSLTGKNTEAFF.

The chain joins TRBV27 to TRBJ1-6; possibly TRBD1 for D (5 bases). Trimming took 6 bases from V and 7 from J, leaving 10 bases between them. Germline loops: CDR1 MNHEY, CDR2 SMNVEV (reference sequence). The CDR3 is made up of 13 amino acids. CDR3 sequence reads: CASRIPGNSPLHF. For the CDR3, the DNA is TGTGCCAGCAGGATCCCAGGGAATTCACCCCTCCACTTT.

The rearrangement uses TRBV19 and TRBJ2-7, with D perhaps matching TRBD2 (6 bases). CDR1 and CDR2 from the germline V gene are LNHDA and SQIVND (reference sequence). The CDR3 sequence is 14 residues long. Trimming took off 0 bases at V and 7 bases at J, with 13 bases between the two ends. CDR3 protein: CASSIDIRAGEQYF. CDR3 nucleotide sequence: TGTGCCAGTAGTATAGATATTAGGGCGGGAGAGCAGTACTTC.

V and J are TRBV30 and TRBJ1-6; 8 bases line up with TRBD1. This CDR3 comprises 16 residues. Germline CDR1 and CDR2: GTSNPN and SVGIG (reference sequence). The J segment lost 10 bases and the V segment lost 0 bases, leaving 11 bases of the junction unmatched. The CDR3 sequence: CAWSVPGQGVHSPLHF. CDR3 sequence (DNA): TGTGCCTGGAGTGTTCCAGGACAGGGAGTACACTCACCCCTCCACTTT.

This clone was seen only a few times. J is TRBJ1-2 and V is TRBV2; 7 positions match TRBD1. CDR3 length: 16 residues. Germline loops: CDR1 SNHLY, CDR2 FYNNEI. With 1 base clipped from V and 2 bases from J, the junction kept 7 bases outside the gene matches. The CDR3 spells CASSEGEGGLNYGYTF. DNA of the CDR3: TGTGCCAGCAGTGAAGGAGAAGGGGGCTTGAACTATGGCTACACCTTC.

The chain employs TRBV10-3 and TRBJ1-2; TRBD1 aligns across 11 bases. Trimming at V came to 6 bases and at J to 7 bases, leaving 7 bases not matched to a gene. The length of the CDR3 is 14 residues. Germline CDR1 reads ENHRY; CDR2 reads SYGVKD. The CDR3 bases are TGTGCCATCAGCACAGGACAGGGGGCATCTGGCTACACCTTC. It specifies CAISTGQGASGYTF.

The J gene is TRBJ1-2, the V gene TRBV6-1; TRBD1 is a possible D gene (5 bases). V dropped 4 bases and J dropped 3 bases, with 27 bases sitting between them. The CDR3 is made up of 19 amino acids. Germline CDR1 and CDR2: MNHNS and SASEGT. The CDR3 protein is CASSGGVRSTIRGHYGYTF. The CDR3 DNA follows: TGTGCCAGCAGTGGGGGGGTGCGGAGCACCATCCGGGGACACTATGGCTACACCTTC.

This chain connects TRBV30 to TRBJ1-2; a weak D match, TRBD1 (5 bases). Germline V gives CDR1 GTSNPN, CDR2 SVGIG (reference sequence). This CDR3 has 12 amino acids. The V end lost 4 bases, the J end lost 8 bases, and 14 bases lay between the germline ends. This chain's CDR3 is CAWNDSEEGYTF. CDR3 sequence (DNA): TGTGCCTGGAACGACAGCGAAGAAGGCTACACCTTC.

The chain joins TRBV4-1 to TRBJ2-1; TRBD2 might be the D (7 bases). There are 15 residues in the CDR3. V was cut by 6 bases and J by 6 bases, with 18 bases left in between. Per germline, CDR1 MGHRA and CDR2 YSYEKL. The CDR3 coding sequence is TGCGCCAGCAGGGGGATGGGGGGGCGAACCAATGAGCAGTTCTTC. Protein product: CASRGMGGRTNEQFF.

The rearrangement joins TRBV11-3 to TRBJ2-1; 7 positions agree with TRBD2. Trimming took 0 bases from V and 8 from J; bases not matched to a gene: 7. This CDR3 has 15 residues. Looked up from germline, CDR1 is SGHNT and CDR2 is YENEEA. The CDR3 loop is CASSLETGGVYEQFF. The CDR3 nucleotides are TGTGCCAGCAGCTTAGAAACGGGAGGAGTCTATGAGCAGTTCTTC. The entire variable domain, with the rest obtained from reference TRBV11-3 and TRBJ2-1, is as follows: EAGVVQSPRYKIIEKKQPVAFWCNPISGHNTLYWYLQNLGQGPELLIRYENEEAVDDSQLPKDRFSAERLKGVDSTLKIQPAELGDSAVYLCASSLETGGVYEQFFGPGTRLTVL.

This chain connects TRBV7-2 to TRBJ2-5; D may be TRBD1 (6 bases). Trimming removed 3 bases from V and 5 bases from J, with 13 bases in between. The CDR3 is 14 amino acids. CDR1 and CDR2 from the germline V gene are SGHTA and FQGNSA. In DNA form, the CDR3 reads TGTGCCAGCAGCTTCCAACAGGGTTCCGAGACCCAGTACTTC. It encodes CASSFQQGSETQYF. Full variable domain (remainder filled in from reference TRBV7-2 and TRBJ2-5): GAGVSQSPSNKVTEKGKDVELRCDPISGHTALYWYRQSLGQGLEFLIYFQGNSAPDKSGLPSDRFSAERTGGSVSTLTIQRTQQEDSAVYLCASSFQQGSETQYFGPGTRLLVL.

This clone was detected once. This chain joins TRBV30 and TRBJ1-3, with 7 bases aligning to TRBD1. The CDR3 loop spans 14 amino acids. CDR1 is GTSNPN, CDR2 SVGIG, per germline (reference sequence). V was pared by 3 bases and J by 9 bases, with 11 bases of the junction left unmatched. The CDR3 region is CAWRLKTGRPTIYF. The CDR3 DNA follows: TGTGCCTGGAGGCTCAAGACAGGGAGGCCCACCATATATTTT. Filled out from reference TRBV30 and TRBJ1-3, the complete variable domain reads SQTIHQWPATLVQPVGSPLSLECTVEGTSNPNLYWYRQAAGRGLQLLFYSVGIGQISSEVPQNLSASRPQDRQFILSSKKLLLSDSGFYLCAWRLKTGRPTIYFGEGSWLTVV.

The sample holds a few counts of this clone. The chain has TRBV5-1 and TRBJ1-4, with TRBD1 matching 8 bases. There are 14 residues in the CDR3. With V trimmed by 5 bases and J by 6 bases, 6 bases remained unmatched. Germline CDR1 reads SGHRS; CDR2 reads YFSETQ. This chain's CDR3 is CASSSDRGDEKLFF. The CDR3 DNA follows: TGCGCCAGCAGTTCCGACAGGGGAGATGAAAAACTGTTTTTT.

This clone was observed once. The chain couples TRBV7-2 to TRBJ2-5; D might be TRBD2 (5 bases). Germline V gene lookup returns CDR1 SGHTA and CDR2 FQGNSA. The CDR3 totals 14 residues. The V end lost 6 bases, the J end lost 4 bases, and 15 bases lay between the germline ends. The CDR3 is CASSPTGSRETQYF. The CDR3 nucleotides read TGTGCCAGCAGTCCCACGGGGTCCCGAGAGACCCAGTACTTC. The variable domain in full, with the rest retrieved from reference TRBV7-2 and TRBJ2-5, is GAGVSQSPSNKVTEKGKDVELRCDPISGHTALYWYRQSLGQGLEFLIYFQGNSAPDKSGLPSDRFSAERTGGSVSTLTIQRTQQEDSAVYLCASSPTGSRETQYFGPGTRLLVL.

The chain has TRBV5-1 and TRBJ1-2; TRBD1 is a possible D gene (5 bases). Trimming shortened V by 4 bases and J by 4 bases, and 11 bases separated the two germline ends. Germline V gene lookup returns CDR1 SGHRS and CDR2 YFSETQ. The CDR3 is 13 residues long. The CDR3 region is CASSPPGSYGYTF. The CDR3 nucleotides are TGCGCCAGCAGCCCCCCAGGGTCCTATGGCTACACCTTC.

This clone showed up just a few times. J is TRBJ1-1 and V is TRBV10-1; tentative D call: TRBD1 (6 bases). Looked up from germline, CDR1 is WNHNN and CDR2 is SYGVQD (reference sequence). V was shortened by 5 bases and J by 0 bases, with 7 bases between the two germline ends. The CDR3 totals 13 residues. The CDR3 reads CASSPGVNTEAFF. The CDR3 nucleotides read TGCGCCAGCAGTCCAGGGGTGAACACTGAAGCTTTCTTT.

The gene calls are TRBV6-5 and TRBJ1-4; D unclear. This CDR3 region has 13 residues. The germline CDR1 and CDR2 sequences are MNHEY and SVGAGI. Trimming cost V 6 bases and J 8 bases, with 13 bases left between them. The CDR3 bases are TGTGCCAGCAGCTGGGGAGGTCGCGAAAAACTGTTTTTT. Protein: CASSWGGREKLFF.

The rearrangement joins TRBV6-1 to TRBJ2-7; D might be TRBD1 (6 bases). This CDR3 is built from 16 residues. Trimming cost V 3 bases and J 5 bases, with 20 bases left between them. Germline CDR1 is MNHNS and CDR2 is SASEGT. The CDR3 protein is CASSDLGGFYENEQYF. The CDR3 region has the DNA TGTGCCAGCAGTGATCTAGGGGGTTTCTACGAGAACGAGCAGTACTTC.

The V call is TRBV2, the J call TRBJ1-1; D is ambiguous. Looked up from germline, CDR1 is SNHLY and CDR2 is FYNNEI. The V end lost 4 bases, the J end lost 6 bases, and 9 bases lay between the germline ends. CDR3 size: 12 residues. CDR3 nucleotides: TGTGCCAGCAGTGGAGGGTCCGCTGAAGCTTTCTTT. Translating it yields CASSGGSAEAFF.

The chain carries TRBV18 and TRBJ1-4; no firm D call. Germline CDR1 and CDR2: KGHSH and LQKENI. V was clipped by 0 bases and J by 7 bases, with 15 bases between them. The CDR3 loop spans 16 amino acids. The CDR3 is CASSPPDGRKSEKLFF. DNA of the CDR3: TGTGCCAGCTCACCACCAGACGGGAGGAAGAGTGAAAAACTGTTTTTT.

The chain joins TRBV29-1 to TRBJ1-2; 7 positions agree with TRBD1. The CDR3 covers 11 residues. The germline CDR1 and CDR2 sequences are SQVTM and ANQGSEA. Trimming cost V 6 bases and J 8 bases; bases outside gene matches: 6. The CDR3 spells CSVGDREGYTF. The CDR3, as DNA: TGCAGCGTAGGAGACAGGGAGGGCTACACCTTC.

The DNA for the CDR3 is TGTGCCAGCAGTTTAAGGACAGGGGGCGAAGATACGCAGTATTTT. Translating gives CASSLRTGGEDTQYF. This rearrangement joins TRBV27 to TRBJ2-3; 11 nucleotides agree with TRBD1. Germline V gives CDR1 MNHEY, CDR2 SMNVEV (reference sequence). V was pared by 2 bases and J by 5 bases, with 3 bases of the junction left unmatched. This CDR3 region has 15 residues.

This clone appeared a single time. The chain carries TRBV4-2 and TRBJ1-6; D may be TRBD1 (6 bases). The CDR3 is 17 amino acids. With 1 base removed from V and 8 bases from J, the gap between germline ends came to 18 bases. Germline CDR1 LGHNA, CDR2 YNFKEQ. CDR3 protein: CASSQVLSGGADSPLHF. CDR3 coding DNA: TGTGCCAGCAGCCAAGTGTTGTCGGGGGGCGCAGATTCACCCCTCCACTTT.